A single sample gave rise to the 11 T cell receptor beta chains below, sequenced in a study of tumor and adjacent non-tumor tissue in lung cancer. No cell sorting was done before RNA was extracted from the tissue. Distant lung tissue was collected more than 3 cm away from the tumor edge. Three rounds of nested PCR, following a modified ARM-PCR protocol, produced the TCRbeta library. MiXCR was run by TCRdb on the multiplex PCR reads, yielding one entry per CDR3 protein. This table has 70,000 to 95,000 distinct CDR3 sequences, 76% appearing once. The sample taken for sequencing was distant non-tumor lung tissue. These receptors originate from a man between 65 and 80 years old with non-small cell lung cancer.

The chain combines TRBV4-3 with TRBJ2-3; 9 bases are a match to TRBD2. Germline V gene data show CDR1 as LGHNA and CDR2 as YSLEER. Trimming cost V 2 bases and J 6 bases; bases outside gene matches: 12. The CDR3 has 17 residues. The CDR3: CASSQNGPSGKTDTQYF. The CDR3 DNA follows: TGCGCCAGCAGCCAAAATGGGCCTAGCGGGAAAACTGATACGCAGTATTTT.

Comment on this clonotype: A junction end diverges from the germline sequence, so it may reflect a read error. V is TRBV20-1 and J is TRBJ2-7; D is possibly TRBD2 (6 bases). Germline CDR1 is DFQATT and CDR2 is SNEGSKA (reference sequence). The CDR3 is 15 residues long. The CDR3, as DNA: TGCAGTGTTAGAGAAGGACTAACGGGGACTTACGTGCAGTACTTC. It translates to CSVREGLTGTYVQYF.

This clonotype was picked up a small number of times. One base away lies a much larger clone, so this may be a sequencing read error. The chain links TRBV6-5 to TRBJ1-1; D is unresolved. The germline CDR1 and CDR2 sequences are MNHEY and SVGAGI. This CDR3 comprises 15 residues. DNA for the CDR3: TGTGCCAGCAGTTACTCGATCAGGATGAACAATGAAGCTTTCTTT. Its protein is CASSYSIRMNNEAFF.

On this clonotype: A read error may be the cause here, since a much bigger clone is one base away. The chain links TRBV28 to TRBJ2-6; 8 bases are shared with TRBD1. From germline, CDR1 is MDHEN and CDR2 SYDVKM. CDR3 length: 17 residues. The DNA of the CDR3 is TGTGCCAGCAGTTTCGGGACAGGTCTCTATGGGGCCAGCGTCCTGACTTTC. The encoded protein is CASSFGTGLYGASVLTF. Full variable domain (missing parts from reference TRBV28 and TRBJ2-6): DVKVTQSSRYLVKRTGEKVFLECVQDMDHENMFWYRQDPGLGLRLIYFSYDVKMKEKGDIPEGYSVSREKKERFSLILESASTNQTSMYLCASSFGTGLYGASVLTFGAGSRLTVL.

Worth noting for this clonotype: Mismatch with germline at one junction end may stem from a read error. The chain joins TRBV20-1 to TRBJ1-4; D is uncertain. The length of the CDR3 is 12 residues. In germline, CDR1 is DFQATT, CDR2 SNEGSKA (reference sequence). The CDR3 region has the DNA TGCAGTGTTAGAGCATCTGGGCAAAAACTGTTTTTT. Encoded protein: CSVRASGQKLFF.

Regarding this clonotype: A junction end diverges from the germline sequence, so it may reflect a read error. The V and J genes are TRBV11-2 and TRBJ2-5; 7 nucleotides match TRBD1. CDR3 size: 15 residues. The germline CDR1 and CDR2 sequences are SGHAT and FQNNGV. CDR3 in amino acids: CVSSPGTVGQEIQYF. CDR3 in DNA: TGTGTCAGCAGCCCGGGGACAGTTGGGCAGGAGATCCAGTACTTC.

In the case of this clonotype: A read error may account for a junction end that differs from germline. V and J are TRBV7-9 and TRBJ1-6, with unresolved D. Per germline, CDR1 SEHNR and CDR2 FQNEAQ (reference sequence). The CDR3 has 12 amino acids. The CDR3 region is CASSNKGSPLHF. DNA for the CDR3: TGTGCCAGCAGTAACAAGGGTTCACCCCTCCATTTT.

Of note for this clonotype: The CDR3 carries no conserved terminal phenylalanine or tryptophan, so it likely arises from a read error. The chain carries TRBV11-3 and TRBJ1-1, with 7 bases matching TRBD1. Germline trimming cut 7 bases from V and 3 bases from J; bases unmatched to any gene: 11. This CDR3 has 15 residues. In germline, CDR1 is SGHNT, CDR2 YENEEA. The chain's CDR3 is CASNPRGQKDTEAFL. In DNA form, the CDR3 reads TGTGCCAGCAACCCCAGGGGACAGAAGGACACTGAAGCTTTCTTA.

Note on this clonotype: The conserved final phenylalanine or tryptophan is absent from the CDR3, which likely points to a read error. The DNA is omitted, as the CDR3 cannot be located on it reliably, and the CDR3 follows TCRdb's listing. The genes are TRBV4-1 and TRBJ2-5. Germline V CDR1 and CDR2: MGHRA, YSYEKL. The CDR3 comprises 18 residues, both ends counted. CDR3: CASSQDLHKGLGQETQCY.

Details on this clonotype: At one boundary the junction diverges from the germline segment, which might be a read error. The chain couples TRBV6-5 to TRBJ1-1; TRBD1 agrees at 8 bases. CDR3 length: 16 residues. Germline V CDR1 and CDR2: MNHEY, SVGAGI. The CDR3 bases are TGTGCCAGCAGTTACTCCCCACGGACAGGGAGCACTGAAACTTTATTT. Its protein is CASSYSPRTGSTETLF.

This clonotype was recorded at least ten times. This chain joins TRBV28 and TRBJ2-5; TRBD2 might be the D (5 bases). Trimming left V 5 bases short and J 1 base short, with 17 bases between. CDR1 MDHEN and CDR2 SYDVKM come from the germline V gene. The CDR3 extends over 16 amino acids. The CDR3 DNA follows: TGTGCCAGCAGTACGAGGGCGCTTCCCCCCCAAGAGACCCAGTACTTC. This translates into CASSTRALPPQETQYF.